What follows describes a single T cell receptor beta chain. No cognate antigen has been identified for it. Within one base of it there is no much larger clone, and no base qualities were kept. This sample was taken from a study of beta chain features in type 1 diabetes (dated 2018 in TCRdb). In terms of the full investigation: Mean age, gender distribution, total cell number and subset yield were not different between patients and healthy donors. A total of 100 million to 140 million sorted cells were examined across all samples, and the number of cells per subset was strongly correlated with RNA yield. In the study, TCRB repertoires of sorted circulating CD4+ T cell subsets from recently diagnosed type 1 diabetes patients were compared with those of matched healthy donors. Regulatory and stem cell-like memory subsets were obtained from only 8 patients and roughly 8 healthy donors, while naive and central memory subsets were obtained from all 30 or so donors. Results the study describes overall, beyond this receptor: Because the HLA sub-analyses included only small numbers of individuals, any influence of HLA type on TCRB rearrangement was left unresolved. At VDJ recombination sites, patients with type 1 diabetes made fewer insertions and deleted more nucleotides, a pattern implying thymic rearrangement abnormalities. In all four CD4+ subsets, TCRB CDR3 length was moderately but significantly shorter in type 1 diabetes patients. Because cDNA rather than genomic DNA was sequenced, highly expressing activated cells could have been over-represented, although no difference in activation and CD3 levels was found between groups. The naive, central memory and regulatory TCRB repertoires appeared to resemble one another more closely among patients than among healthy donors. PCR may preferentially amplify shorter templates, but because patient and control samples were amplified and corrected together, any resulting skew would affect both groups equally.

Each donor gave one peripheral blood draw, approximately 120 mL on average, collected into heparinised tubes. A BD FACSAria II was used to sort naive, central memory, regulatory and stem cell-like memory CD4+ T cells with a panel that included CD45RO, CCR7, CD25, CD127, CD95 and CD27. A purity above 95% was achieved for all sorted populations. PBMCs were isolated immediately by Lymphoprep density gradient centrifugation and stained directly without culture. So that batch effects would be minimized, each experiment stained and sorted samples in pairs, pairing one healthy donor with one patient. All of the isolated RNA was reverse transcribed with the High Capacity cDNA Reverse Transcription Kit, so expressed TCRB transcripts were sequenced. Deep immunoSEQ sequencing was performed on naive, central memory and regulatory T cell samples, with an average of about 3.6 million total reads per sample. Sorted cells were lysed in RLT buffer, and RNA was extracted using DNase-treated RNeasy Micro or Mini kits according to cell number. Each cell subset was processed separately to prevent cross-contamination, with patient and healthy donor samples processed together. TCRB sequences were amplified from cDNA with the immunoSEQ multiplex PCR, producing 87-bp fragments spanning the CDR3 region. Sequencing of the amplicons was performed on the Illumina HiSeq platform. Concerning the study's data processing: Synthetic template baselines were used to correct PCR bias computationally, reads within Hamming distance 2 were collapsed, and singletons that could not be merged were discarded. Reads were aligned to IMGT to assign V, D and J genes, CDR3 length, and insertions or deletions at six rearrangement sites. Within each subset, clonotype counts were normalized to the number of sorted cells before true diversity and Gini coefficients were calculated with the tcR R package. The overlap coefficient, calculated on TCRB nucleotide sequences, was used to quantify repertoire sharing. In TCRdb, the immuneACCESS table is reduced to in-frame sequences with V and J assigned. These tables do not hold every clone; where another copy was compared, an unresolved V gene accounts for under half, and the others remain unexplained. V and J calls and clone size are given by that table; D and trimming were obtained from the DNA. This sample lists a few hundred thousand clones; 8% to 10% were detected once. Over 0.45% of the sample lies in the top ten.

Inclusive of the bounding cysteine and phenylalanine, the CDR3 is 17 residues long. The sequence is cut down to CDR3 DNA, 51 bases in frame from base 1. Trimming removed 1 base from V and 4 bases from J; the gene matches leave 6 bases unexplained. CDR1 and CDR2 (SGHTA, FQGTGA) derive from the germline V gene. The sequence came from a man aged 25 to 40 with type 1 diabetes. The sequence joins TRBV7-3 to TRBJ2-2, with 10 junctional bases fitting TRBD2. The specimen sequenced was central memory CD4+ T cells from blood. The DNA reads TGTGCCAGCAGCTTAAACAGCGGGAGGGTCGGCACCGGGGAGCTGTTTTTT. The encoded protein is CASSLNSGRVGTGELFF.